The 10 T cell receptor beta chains presented below share a single source sample, sequenced in a study of shared clonotypes between healthy human individuals. Repertoires were generated with immunoSEQ multiplex PCR, while TCRdb's copy carries only in-frame clones and drops some. The sample has hundreds of thousands of clones; over 70% are singletons. Sequencing input: memory CD4+ T cells sorted from blood. Subset given: CD45RA-negative fraction. The receptors shown here come from a man aged 30-40 years in good health.

The chain carries TRBV25-1 and TRBJ1-2; 10 nucleotides match TRBD1. The CDR3 is 15 residues long. The V gene end was trimmed by 4 bases and the J gene end by 4 bases; junction bases not matched to a gene: 6. The germline V gene has CDR1 MGHDK and CDR2 SYGVNS. The CDR3, as DNA: TGTGCCAGCAGTGGGTCCGGGACAGGGGTCTATGGCTACACCTTC. Translation: CASSGSGTGVYGYTF.

V gene TRBV7-2 combines with J gene TRBJ2-7; perhaps TRBD1 as D (5 bases). This CDR3 region has 13 residues. The V gene's germline CDR1 is SGHTA and CDR2 FQGNSA. Trimming removed 5 bases from V and 5 bases from J, with 13 bases in between. The CDR3 sequence is CASSHRNPNEQYF. The CDR3 DNA follows: TGTGCCAGCAGCCACAGGAATCCCAACGAGCAGTACTTC.

The chain carries TRBV13 and TRBJ1-3; D remains ambiguous. Germline V gene data show CDR1 as PRHDT and CDR2 as FYEKMQ (reference sequence). Trimming stripped 3 bases from V and 4 bases from J, with 4 bases between. This CDR3 has 12 residues. The CDR3: CASSFRGNTIYF. In DNA, the CDR3 is TGTGCCAGCAGCTTCCGGGGAAACACCATATATTTT.

The chain combines TRBV4-2 with TRBJ2-7; no definite D call. V shed 0 bases and J shed 2 bases, with 14 bases lying between them. CDR3 length equals 16 residues. The germline V gene has CDR1 LGHNA and CDR2 YNFKEQ. CDR3 residues: CASSQDASRLTYEQYF. The CDR3 nucleotides read TGTGCCAGCAGCCAAGATGCTTCACGGCTCACCTACGAGCAGTACTTC.

The chain recombines TRBV18 with TRBJ1-1; weak D call: TRBD1 (5 bases). Germline loops: CDR1 KGHSH, CDR2 LQKENI. This CDR3 region has 16 residues. V lost 3 bases and J lost 6, with 20 bases in between. The CDR3 loop reads CASSPMAAGTGSEAFF. DNA for the CDR3: TGTGCCAGCTCACCTATGGCGGCCGGGACGGGATCTGAAGCTTTCTTT.

The genes are TRBV30 and TRBJ1-1; a possible D gene is TRBD1 (5 bases). The V gene's germline CDR1 is GTSNPN and CDR2 SVGIG (reference sequence). The CDR3 contains 12 residues. V shed 2 bases and J shed 8 bases, with 12 bases lying between them. The CDR3 here is CAWSRGRLEAFF. In DNA, the CDR3 is TGTGCCTGGAGTAGGGGACGCCTCGAAGCTTTCTTT.

This chain uses TRBV2 with TRBJ2-5, with TRBD2 matching over 12 bases. This CDR3 comprises 16 residues. After removal of 6 bases from V and 5 bases from J, the junction contained 10 bases not matched to a gene. Germline-derived CDR1 and CDR2 are SNHLY and FYNNEI. CDR3 nucleotides: TGTGCCAGCAGACGCACACTAGCGGGAGGTCACGAGACCCAGTACTTC. This sequence encodes CASRRTLAGGHETQYF.

The chain is built from TRBV5-1 and TRBJ1-1, with D unresolved. Trimming shortened V by 5 bases and J by 3 bases, and 17 bases separated the two germline ends. The CDR3 is made up of 15 amino acids. Per germline, CDR1 SGHRS and CDR2 YFSETQ. The CDR3, as DNA: TGCGCCAGCAGGGAGGGCACCTCAATGGACACTGAAGCTTTCTTT. Translating gives CASREGTSMDTEAFF.

The V call is TRBV7-2, the J call TRBJ1-2; D is possibly TRBD1 (6 bases). Trimming removed 0 bases from V and 0 bases from J, with 11 bases in between. This CDR3 region has 16 residues. Germline V gene data show CDR1 as SGHTA and CDR2 as FQGNSA. CDR3 in amino acids: CASSLAPTGANYGYTF. The CDR3 nucleotides are TGTGCCAGCAGCTTAGCTCCGACAGGAGCTAACTATGGCTACACCTTC.

As regards this clone: A much bigger clone sits one base away, suggesting this may be a read error. The V gene is TRBV5-6, the J gene TRBJ2-1; unclear D gene. CDR3 length: 11 residues. Trimming cost V 2 bases and J 9 bases, with 6 bases left between them. From germline, CDR1 is SGHDT and CDR2 YYEEEE. The CDR3 loop is CASSLVLEQFF. The CDR3 DNA reads as TGTGCCAGCAGCTTAGTACTTGAGCAGTTCTTC.